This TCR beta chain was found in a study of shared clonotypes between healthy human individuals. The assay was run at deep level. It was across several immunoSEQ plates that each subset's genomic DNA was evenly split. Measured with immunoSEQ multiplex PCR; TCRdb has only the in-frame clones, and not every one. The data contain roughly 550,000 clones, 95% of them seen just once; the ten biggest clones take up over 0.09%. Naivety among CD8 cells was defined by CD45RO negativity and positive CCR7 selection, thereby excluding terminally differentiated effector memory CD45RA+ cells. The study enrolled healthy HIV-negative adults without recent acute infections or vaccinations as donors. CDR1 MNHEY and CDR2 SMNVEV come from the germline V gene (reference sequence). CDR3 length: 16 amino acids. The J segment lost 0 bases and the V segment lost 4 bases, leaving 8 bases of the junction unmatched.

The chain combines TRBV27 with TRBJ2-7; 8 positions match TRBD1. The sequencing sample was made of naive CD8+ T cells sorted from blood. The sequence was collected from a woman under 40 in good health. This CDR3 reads CASSYSTGALSYEQYF. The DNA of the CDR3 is TGTGCCAGCAGTTACTCGACAGGGGCACTCTCCTACGAGCAGTACTTC.